These 18 T cell receptor beta chains were sequenced from one sample in a study of blood T cell repertoires in COVID-19. The assay was immunoSEQ multiplex PCR, and TCRdb's table has in-frame clones only and misses some. Counted here are 210,000 or so clones, 75% to 85% occurring once; the ten biggest clones make up 6.5% to 8.5%. Input material: PBMCs or T cells enriched from blood (not recorded which). The receptors were sampled from a woman between 40 and 55 years old with acute COVID-19.

This clone showed up just a few times. V is TRBV7-8 and J is TRBJ1-5; D gene ambiguous. The CDR3 length is 13 residues. Per germline, CDR1 SGHVS and CDR2 FQNEAQ. With 2 bases removed from V and 4 bases from J, the gap between germline ends came to 6 bases. CDR3 residues: CASSLNPNQPQHF. The CDR3 DNA sequence: TGTGCCAGCAGCTTAAATCCGAATCAGCCCCAGCATTTT.

This clone was observed a single time. The CDR3 DNA reads TGTGCCAGCAGCGCCCCCCTACTAGCGGGGGGCACAGATACGCAGTATTTT. It is translated as CASSAPLLAGGTDTQYF. This chain joins TRBV9 and TRBJ2-3; 11 bases are shared with TRBD2. The CDR3 is 17 amino acids. Germline loops: CDR1 SGDLS, CDR2 YYNGEE. Trimming took 3 bases from V and 1 from J; bases not matched to a gene: 7.

The chain is built from TRBV29-1 and TRBJ2-2, with 8 bases that match TRBD1. The V and J ends lost 7 bases and 1 base, in that order; junction bases with no gene match: 8. This CDR3 contains 15 residues. Germline V gene data show CDR1 as SQVTM and CDR2 as ANQGSEA. The DNA of the CDR3 is TGCAGCGGATTAGACAGGGGCCGGAACACCGGGGAGCTGTTTTTT. Its protein product is CSGLDRGRNTGELFF.

V is TRBV19 and J is TRBJ2-7, with TRBD1 matching over 8 bases. Germline V gives CDR1 LNHDA, CDR2 SQIVND (reference sequence). This CDR3 region has 17 residues. Unmatched junction bases numbered 15, after V lost 5 bases and J lost 3 bases. In DNA, the CDR3 is TGTGCCAGTAGTCTCGCCCAAGGACAGGGTAATTTCTACGAGCAGTACTTC. It specifies CASSLAQGQGNFYEQYF.

V and J are TRBV7-9 and TRBJ1-1; D is undetermined. Trimming left V 5 bases short and J 5 bases short, with 12 bases between. The germline V gene encodes CDR1 SEHNR and CDR2 FQNEAQ (reference sequence). The CDR3 is made up of 13 amino acids. The CDR3 loop is CASSDGVRTEAFF. The CDR3 DNA reads TGTGCCAGCAGCGACGGAGTGCGGACTGAAGCTTTCTTT. Full variable domain (remainder filled in from reference TRBV7-9 and TRBJ1-1): DTGVSQNPRHKITKRGQNVTFRCDPISEHNRLYWYRQTLGQGPEFLTYFQNEAQLEKSRLLSDRFSAERPKGSFSTLEIQRTEQGDSAMYLCASSDGVRTEAFFGQGTRLTVV.

This sequence joins TRBV11-2 and TRBJ2-3; D is perhaps TRBD2 (6 bases). V shed 3 bases and J shed 6 bases, with 13 bases lying between them. The CDR3 contains 14 residues. CDR1 is SGHAT, CDR2 FQNNGV, per germline. For the CDR3, the DNA is TGTGCCAGCAGCTTCGGCGGGAAAGGGGATACGCAGTATTTT. Translated, it gives CASSFGGKGDTQYF.

In this sample, this clone turned up a few times. The V and J genes are TRBV3-1 (or the pseudogene TRBV3-2) and TRBJ1-1; 7 positions match TRBD1. Germline CDR1 and CDR2: LGHDT and YNNKEL (reference sequence). After removal of 1 base from V and 0 bases from J, the junction contained 8 bases not matched to a gene. The CDR3 sequence is 17 residues long. CDR3 region: CASSQATGNPMNTEAFF. The CDR3 DNA reads TGTGCCAGCAGCCAAGCGACAGGGAACCCGATGAACACTGAAGCTTTCTTT.

The rearrangement uses TRBV11-2 and TRBJ2-5, with a weak D call TRBD2 (5 bases). Germline assignment: CDR1 SGHAT and CDR2 FQNNGV. The CDR3 consists of 11 residues. Trimming cost V 5 bases and J 10 bases, with 11 bases left between them. In DNA form, the CDR3 reads TGTGCCAGCAGCGGTGCGAGGGACCAGTACTTC. It translates to CASSGARDQYF. Complete variable domain (other parts from reference TRBV11-2 and TRBJ2-5): EAGVAQSPRYKIIEKRQSVAFWCNPISGHATLYWYQQILGQGPKLLIQFQNNGVVDDSQLPKDRFSAERLKGVDSTLKIQPAKLEDSAVYLCASSGARDQYFGPGTRLLVL.

The V gene is TRBV4-2, the J gene TRBJ2-7; D is uncertain. Between the trimmed V and J ends, which lost 0 bases and 0 bases, there was a span of 6 bases. Germline assignment: CDR1 LGHNA and CDR2 YNFKEQ. The CDR3 is 14 amino acids. The CDR3 DNA follows: TGTGCCAGCAGCCAAGATAGTGTCTCCTACGAGCAGTACTTC. It is translated as CASSQDSVSYEQYF.

This rearrangement joins TRBV9 to TRBJ2-2; 12 nucleotides match TRBD1. J lost 2 bases, V lost 4 bases, and 3 bases had no gene match. The CDR3 spans 16 residues. In germline, CDR1 is SGDLS, CDR2 YYNGEE. CDR3 sequence (DNA): TGTGCCAGCAGCTTGGGGACAGGGGGCAACACCGGGGAGCTGTTTTTT. Amino acids: CASSLGTGGNTGELFF.

The chain links TRBV5-4 to TRBJ1-2, with D perhaps matching TRBD1 (6 bases). This CDR3 has 12 residues. Germline V gene lookup returns CDR1 SGHNT and CDR2 YYREEE (reference sequence). The CDR3 is CAWEGVYYGYTF. The CDR3 DNA reads TGTGCTTGGGAGGGGGTGTACTATGGCTACACCTTC.

The genes are TRBV10-3 and TRBJ2-1; 8 bases map to TRBD2. CDR3 length: 15 residues. Germline lookup yields CDR1 ENHRY and CDR2 SYGVKD. V was pared by 3 bases and J by 7 bases, with 8 bases of the junction left unmatched. This CDR3 is CAISDLAGAGNEQFF. The CDR3 DNA reads as TGTGCCATCAGTGATCTAGCGGGTGCGGGGAATGAGCAGTTCTTC.

V and J are TRBV13 and TRBJ2-3; TRBD2 matches 8 bases. Germline V gene sequence: CDR1 PRHDT, CDR2 FYEKMQ (reference sequence). The CDR3 covers 15 residues. J gave up 1 base and V 3 bases, and 3 bases lay outside the gene matches. CDR3 sequence reads: CASSFGGVRTDTQYF. In DNA form, the CDR3 reads TGTGCCAGCAGCTTCGGGGGGGTGCGCACAGATACGCAGTATTTT.

CDR3 region: CASSLPNIVFANTGELFF. Here the CDR3 DNA reads TGTGCCAGCAGCCTGCCCAACATTGTTTTCGCGAACACCGGGGAGCTGTTTTTT. The rearrangement joins TRBV2 to TRBJ2-2; D is ambiguous. V lost 6 bases and J lost 0, with 20 bases in between. The CDR3 extends over 18 amino acids. Germline-derived CDR1 and CDR2 are SNHLY and FYNNEI.

This sequence joins TRBV28 and TRBJ1-1; the D is unclear. V was shortened by 2 bases and J by 10 bases, with 11 bases between the two germline ends. Germline V gene data show CDR1 as MDHEN and CDR2 as SYDVKM. The CDR3 contains 12 residues. The CDR3 sequence: CASSLTPSGAFF. The CDR3 coding sequence is TGTGCCAGCAGTTTAACACCATCGGGAGCTTTCTTT. Together with reference TRBV28 and TRBJ1-1, the CDR3 gives the full variable domain: DVKVTQSSRYLVKRTGEKVFLECVQDMDHENMFWYRQDPGLGLRLIYFSYDVKMKEKGDIPEGYSVSREKKERFSLILESASTNQTSMYLCASSLTPSGAFFGQGTRLTVV.

The chain recombines TRBV10-3 with TRBJ2-7; TRBD1 is a possible D gene (6 bases). Trimming removed 4 bases from V and 2 bases from J, with 15 bases in between. The CDR3 length is 15 residues. CDR1 is ENHRY and CDR2 is SYGVKD in the germline V gene. The CDR3 bases are TGTGCCATCAGTGGGGGCCAGGGGACCGCCTACGAGCAGTACTTC. This codes for CAISGGQGTAYEQYF.

The genes are TRBV28 and TRBJ1-2; 8 nucleotides line up with TRBD1. V was pared by 7 bases and J by 7 bases, with 17 bases of the junction left unmatched. Looked up from germline, CDR1 is MDHEN and CDR2 is SYDVKM. This CDR3 has 16 amino acids. CDR3 loop: CASTPFRGRGPSGYTF. CDR3 DNA sequence: TGTGCCAGCACTCCCTTTAGAGGCAGGGGGCCGAGTGGCTACACCTTC.

The chain joins TRBV6-5 to TRBJ2-7; TRBD1 agrees at 7 bases. The CDR3 sequence is 11 residues long. The J segment lost 5 bases and the V segment lost 10 bases, leaving 5 bases of the junction unmatched. From germline, CDR1 is MNHEY and CDR2 SVGAGI. In DNA form, the CDR3 reads TGTGCCACCAGACAGGGAAACGAGCAGTACTTC. It translates to CATRQGNEQYF.